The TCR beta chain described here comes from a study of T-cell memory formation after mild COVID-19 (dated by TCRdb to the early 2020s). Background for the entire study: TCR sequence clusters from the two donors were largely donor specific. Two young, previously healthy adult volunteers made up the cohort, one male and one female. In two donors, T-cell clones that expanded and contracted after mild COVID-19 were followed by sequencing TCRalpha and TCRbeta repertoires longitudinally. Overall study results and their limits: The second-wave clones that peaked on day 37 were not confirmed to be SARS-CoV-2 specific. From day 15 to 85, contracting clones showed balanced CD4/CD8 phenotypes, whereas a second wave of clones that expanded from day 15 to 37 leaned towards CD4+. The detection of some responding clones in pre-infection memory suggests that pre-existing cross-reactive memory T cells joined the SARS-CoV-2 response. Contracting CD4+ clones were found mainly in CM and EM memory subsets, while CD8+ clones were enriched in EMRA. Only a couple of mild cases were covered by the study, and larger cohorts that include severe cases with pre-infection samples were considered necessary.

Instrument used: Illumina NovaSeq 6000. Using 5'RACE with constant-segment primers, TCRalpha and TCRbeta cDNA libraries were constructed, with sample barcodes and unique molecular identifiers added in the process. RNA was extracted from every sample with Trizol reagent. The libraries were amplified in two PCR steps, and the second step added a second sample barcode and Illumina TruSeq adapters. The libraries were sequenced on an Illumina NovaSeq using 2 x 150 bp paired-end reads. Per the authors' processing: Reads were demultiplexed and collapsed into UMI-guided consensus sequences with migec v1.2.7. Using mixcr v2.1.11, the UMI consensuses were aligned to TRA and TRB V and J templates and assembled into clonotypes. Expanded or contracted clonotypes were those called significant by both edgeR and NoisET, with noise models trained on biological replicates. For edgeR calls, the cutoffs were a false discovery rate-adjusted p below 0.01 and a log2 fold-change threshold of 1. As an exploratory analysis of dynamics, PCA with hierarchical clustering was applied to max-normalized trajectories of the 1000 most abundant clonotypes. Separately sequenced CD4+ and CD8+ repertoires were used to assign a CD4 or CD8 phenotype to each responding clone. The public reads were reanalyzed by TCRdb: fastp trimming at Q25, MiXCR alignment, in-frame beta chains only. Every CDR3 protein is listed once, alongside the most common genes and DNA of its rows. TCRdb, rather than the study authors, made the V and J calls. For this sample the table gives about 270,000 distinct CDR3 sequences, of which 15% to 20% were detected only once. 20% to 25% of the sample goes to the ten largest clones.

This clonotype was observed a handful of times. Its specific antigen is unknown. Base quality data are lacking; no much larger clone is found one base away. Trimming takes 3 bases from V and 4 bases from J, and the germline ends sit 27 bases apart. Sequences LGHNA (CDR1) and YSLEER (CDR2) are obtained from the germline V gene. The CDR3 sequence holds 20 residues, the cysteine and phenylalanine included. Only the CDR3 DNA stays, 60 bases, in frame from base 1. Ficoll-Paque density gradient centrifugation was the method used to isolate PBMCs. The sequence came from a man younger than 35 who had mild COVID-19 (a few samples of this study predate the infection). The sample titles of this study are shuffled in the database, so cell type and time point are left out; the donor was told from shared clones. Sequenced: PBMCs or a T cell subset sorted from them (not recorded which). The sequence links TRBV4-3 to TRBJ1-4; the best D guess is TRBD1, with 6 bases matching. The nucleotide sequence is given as TGCGCCAGCAGCCAGATCGCCCCCGCGGACAGACCGAGATATAATGAAAAACTGTTTTTT. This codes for CASSQIAPADRPRYNEKLFF.